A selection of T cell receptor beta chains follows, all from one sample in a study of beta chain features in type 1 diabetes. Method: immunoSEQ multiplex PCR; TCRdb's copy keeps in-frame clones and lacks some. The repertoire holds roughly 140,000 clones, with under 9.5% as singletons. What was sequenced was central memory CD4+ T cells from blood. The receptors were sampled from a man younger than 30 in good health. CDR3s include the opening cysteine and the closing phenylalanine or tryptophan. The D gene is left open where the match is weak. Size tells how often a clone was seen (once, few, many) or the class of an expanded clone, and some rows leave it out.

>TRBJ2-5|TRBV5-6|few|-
TGTGCCAGCAGCTTTCGACAGGCCTACCCTACGGAGCAGTACTTC
CASSFRQAYPTEQYF
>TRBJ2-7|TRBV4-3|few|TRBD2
TGCGCCAGCAGCCGTGCCGGGACTAGCGGGGGGGCAAGCTCCTACGAGCAGTACTTC
CASSRAGTSGGASSYEQYF
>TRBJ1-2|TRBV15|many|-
TGTGCCACCAGCAGATACGAGGAGCCCTATGGCTACACCTTC
CATSRYEEPYGYTF
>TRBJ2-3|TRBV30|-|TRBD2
TGTGCCTGGAGAGAAAGCGGGGGGCCAGATACGCAGTATTTT
CAWRESGGPDTQYF
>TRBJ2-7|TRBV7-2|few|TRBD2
TGTGCCAGCAGCTTAGTGGGACTAGCGGGAGTTTTAGAGTATAACGAGCAGTACTTC
CASSLVGLAGVLEYNEQYF
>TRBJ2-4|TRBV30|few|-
TGTGCCTGGAGTGTACCTGGACATAAAGCCAAAAACATTCAGTACTTC
CAWSVPGHKAKNIQYF
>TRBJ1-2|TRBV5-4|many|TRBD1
TGTGCCAGCAGCCCGGTCTGGGGACAGGGCCCCTATGGCTACACCTTC
CASSPVWGQGPYGYTF
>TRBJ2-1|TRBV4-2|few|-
TGTGCCAGCAGCCAAGATCTGAGGGCTAGTAGGACTGAGCAGTTCTTC
CASSQDLRASRTEQFF
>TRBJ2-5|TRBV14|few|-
TGTGCCAGCAGCCACTTCGGGGGAGAGACCCAGTACTTC
CASSHFGGETQYF
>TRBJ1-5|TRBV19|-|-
TGTGCCAGTAGTATGTCGGGGGATGATCAGCCCCAGCATTTT
CASSMSGDDQPQHF
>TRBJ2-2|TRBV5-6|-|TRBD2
TGTGCCAGCAGCGTTATTAGCGGGGGACCTACCGGGGAGCTGTTTTTT
CASSVISGGPTGELFF
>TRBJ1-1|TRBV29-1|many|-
TGCAGCGGGGGACACCGGAGGACTGAAGCTTTCTTT
CSGGHRRTEAFF
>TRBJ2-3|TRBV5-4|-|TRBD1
TGTGCCAGCAGCTCCGGGACAGGGTTGGGAGATACGCAGTATTTT
CASSSGTGLGDTQYF
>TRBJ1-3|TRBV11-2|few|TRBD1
TGTGCCAGCAGCAATCGGGGACAGGCCGCTGGAAACACCATATATTTT
CASSNRGQAAGNTIYF
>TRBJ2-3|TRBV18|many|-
TGTGCCAGCTCCCCAGGCTCCACAGATACGCAGTATTTT
CASSPGSTDTQYF
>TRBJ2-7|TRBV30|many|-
TGTGCCTGGAGTGTACTATATGAGCAGTACTTC
CAWSVLYEQYF
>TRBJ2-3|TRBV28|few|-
TGTGCCAGCAGAAGTAACTACTTCACAGATACGCAGTATTTT
CASRSNYFTDTQYF
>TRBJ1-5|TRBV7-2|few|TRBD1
TGTGCCAGCAGCTTAGCGGGACAGGGAGTCAATCAGCCCCAGCATTTT
CASSLAGQGVNQPQHF
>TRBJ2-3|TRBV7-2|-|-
TGTGCCAGCAGCTTAGGGGACACCGGAGTTCCAGATACGCAGTATTTT
CASSLGDTGVPDTQYF